The T cell receptor (beta chain) under discussion was sequenced for a study of shared clonotypes between healthy human individuals. Germline V CDR1 and CDR2: MDHEN, SYDVKM. Losses at the gene ends were 4 bases for V and 8 bases for J; bases not matched to a gene: 10. This CDR3 is 14 amino acids long. Sequenced by immunoSEQ multiplex PCR; TCRdb stores in-frame clones only, minus some. The data hold over 2 million clones, with 85% to 95% observed a single time. The sequenced material came from naive CD4+ T cells sorted from blood. As for subset: CD45RA+ positively selected. The chain employs TRBV28 and TRBJ1-2; TRBD1 matches 7 bases. The receptor's source is a man younger than 35 in good health. CDR3 nucleotides: TGTGCCAGCAGTTCGACAGGGAAGGGCCGCGGCTACACCTTC. Its protein is CASSSTGKGRGYTF.